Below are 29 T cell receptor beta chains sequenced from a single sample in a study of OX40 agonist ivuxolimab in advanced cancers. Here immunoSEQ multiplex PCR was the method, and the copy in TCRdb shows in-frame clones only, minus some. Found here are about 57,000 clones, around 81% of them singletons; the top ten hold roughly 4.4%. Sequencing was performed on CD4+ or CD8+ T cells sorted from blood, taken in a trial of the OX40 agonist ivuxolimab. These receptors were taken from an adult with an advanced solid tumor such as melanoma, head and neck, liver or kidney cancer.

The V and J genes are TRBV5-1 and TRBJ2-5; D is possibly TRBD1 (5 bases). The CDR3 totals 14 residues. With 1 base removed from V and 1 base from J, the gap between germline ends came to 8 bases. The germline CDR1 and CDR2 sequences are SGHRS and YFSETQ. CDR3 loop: CASSLSGPQETQYF. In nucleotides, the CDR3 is TGCGCCAGCAGCTTGTCAGGGCCCCAAGAGACCCAGTACTTC. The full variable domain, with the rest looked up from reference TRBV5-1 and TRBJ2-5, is KAGVTQTPRYLIKTRGQQVTLSCSPISGHRSVSWYQQTPGQGLQFLFEYFSETQRNKGNFPGRFSGRQFSNSRSEMNVSTLELGDSALYLCASSLSGPQETQYFGPGTRLLVL.

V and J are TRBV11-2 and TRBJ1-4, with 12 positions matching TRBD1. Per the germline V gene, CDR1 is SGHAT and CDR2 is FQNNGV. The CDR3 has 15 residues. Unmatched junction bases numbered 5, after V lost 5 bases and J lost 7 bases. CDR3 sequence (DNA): TGTGCCAGCAGCGGGGACAGGGGGCTCAGTGAAAAACTGTTTTTT. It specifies CASSGDRGLSEKLFF.

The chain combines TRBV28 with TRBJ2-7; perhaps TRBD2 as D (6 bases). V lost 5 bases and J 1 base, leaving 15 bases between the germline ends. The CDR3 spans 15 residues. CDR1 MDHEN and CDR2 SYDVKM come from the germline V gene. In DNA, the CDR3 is TGTGCCAGCAGTCTGGCGGGGACCGGTTCCTACGAGCAGTACTTC. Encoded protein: CASSLAGTGSYEQYF.

CDR3 sequence: CASNRPNTEAFF. CDR3 bases: TGTGCCAGCAATCGGCCAAACACTGAAGCTTTCTTT. The chain joins TRBV2 to TRBJ1-1; D remains unclear. The CDR3 has 12 residues. V lost 7 bases and J lost 2, with 8 bases in between. From germline, CDR1 is SNHLY and CDR2 FYNNEI.

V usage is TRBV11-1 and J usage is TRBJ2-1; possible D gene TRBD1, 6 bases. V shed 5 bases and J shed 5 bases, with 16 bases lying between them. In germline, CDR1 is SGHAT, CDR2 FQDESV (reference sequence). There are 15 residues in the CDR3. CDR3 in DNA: TGTGCCAGCAGCCCGGAATTCACAGGGAACAATGAGCAGTTCTTC. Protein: CASSPEFTGNNEQFF. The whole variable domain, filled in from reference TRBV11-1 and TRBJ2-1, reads EAEVAQSPRYKITEKSQAVAFWCDPISGHATLYWYRQILGQGPELLVQFQDESVVDDSQLPKDRFSAERLKGVDSTLKIQPAELGDSAMYLCASSPEFTGNNEQFFGPGTRLTVL.

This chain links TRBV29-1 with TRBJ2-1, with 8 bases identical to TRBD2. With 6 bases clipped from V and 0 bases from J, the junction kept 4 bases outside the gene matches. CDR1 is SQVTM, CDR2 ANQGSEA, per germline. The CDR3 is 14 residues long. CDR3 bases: TGCAGCGTAGTAACTAGCGGCTCCTACAATGAGCAGTTCTTC. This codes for CSVVTSGSYNEQFF.

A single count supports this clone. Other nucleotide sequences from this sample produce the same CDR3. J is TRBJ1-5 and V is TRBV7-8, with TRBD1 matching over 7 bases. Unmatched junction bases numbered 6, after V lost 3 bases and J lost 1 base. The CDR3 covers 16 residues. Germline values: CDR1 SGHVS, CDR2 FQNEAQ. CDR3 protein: CASSLEQGWSNQPQHF. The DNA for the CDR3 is TGTGCCAGCAGCTTGGAACAGGGGTGGAGCAATCAGCCCCAGCATTTT. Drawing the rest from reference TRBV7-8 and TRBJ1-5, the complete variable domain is GAGVSQSPRYKVAKRGQDVALRCDPISGHVSLFWYQQALGQGPEFLTYFQNEAQLDKSGLPSDRFFAERPEGSVSTLKIQRTQQEDSAVYLCASSLEQGWSNQPQHFGDGTRLSIL.

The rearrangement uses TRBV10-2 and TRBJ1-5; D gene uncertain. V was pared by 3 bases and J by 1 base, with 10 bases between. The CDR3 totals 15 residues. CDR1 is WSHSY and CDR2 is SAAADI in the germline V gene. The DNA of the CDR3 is TGCGCCAGCAGTGATGAGGGAAGGAGCAATCAGCCCCAGCATTTT. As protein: CASSDEGRSNQPQHF.

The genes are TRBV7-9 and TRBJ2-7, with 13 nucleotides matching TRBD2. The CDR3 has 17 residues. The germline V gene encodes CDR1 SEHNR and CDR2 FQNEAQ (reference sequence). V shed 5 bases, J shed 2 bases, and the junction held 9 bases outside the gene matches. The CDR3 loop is CASSPIGTSGNPYEQYF. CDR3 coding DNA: TGTGCCAGCAGCCCCATCGGGACTAGCGGGAATCCCTACGAGCAGTACTTC. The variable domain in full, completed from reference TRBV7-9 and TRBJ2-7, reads DTGVSQNPRHKITKRGQNVTFRCDPISEHNRLYWYRQTLGQGPEFLTYFQNEAQLEKSRLLSDRFSAERPKGSFSTLEIQRTEQGDSAMYLCASSPIGTSGNPYEQYFGPGTRLTVT.

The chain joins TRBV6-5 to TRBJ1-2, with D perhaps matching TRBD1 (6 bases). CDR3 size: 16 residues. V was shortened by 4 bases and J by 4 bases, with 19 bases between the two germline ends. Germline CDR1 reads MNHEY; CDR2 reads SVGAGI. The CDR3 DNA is TGTGCCAGCAGTTCCGGGACACGGTGGGAGTCCTATGGCTACACCTTC. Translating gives CASSSGTRWESYGYTF.

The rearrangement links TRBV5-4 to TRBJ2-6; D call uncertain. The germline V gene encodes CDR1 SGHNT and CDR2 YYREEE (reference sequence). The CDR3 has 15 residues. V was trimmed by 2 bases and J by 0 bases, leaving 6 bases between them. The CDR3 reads CASSFYSSGANVLTF. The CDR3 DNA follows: TGTGCCAGCAGCTTTTATAGCTCTGGGGCCAACGTCCTGACTTTC.

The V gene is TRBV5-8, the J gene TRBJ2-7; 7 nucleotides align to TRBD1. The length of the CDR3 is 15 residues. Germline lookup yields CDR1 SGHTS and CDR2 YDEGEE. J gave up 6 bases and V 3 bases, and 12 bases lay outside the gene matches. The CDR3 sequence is CASSSRQTGTFEQYF. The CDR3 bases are TGTGCCAGCAGCTCCCGACAGACAGGGACCTTCGAGCAGTACTTC.

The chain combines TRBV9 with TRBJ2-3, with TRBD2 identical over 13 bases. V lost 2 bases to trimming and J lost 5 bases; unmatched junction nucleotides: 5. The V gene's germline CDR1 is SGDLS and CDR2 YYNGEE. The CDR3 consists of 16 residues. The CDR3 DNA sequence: TGTGCCAGCAGCGTTACTAGCGGGGGGGCCCGAGATACGCAGTATTTT. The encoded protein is CASSVTSGGARDTQYF.

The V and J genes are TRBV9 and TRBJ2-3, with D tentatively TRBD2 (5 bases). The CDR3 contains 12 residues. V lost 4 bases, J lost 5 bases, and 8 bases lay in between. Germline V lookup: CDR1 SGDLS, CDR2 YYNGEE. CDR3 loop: CASSPSGDTQYF. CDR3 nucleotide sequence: TGTGCCAGCAGCCCCAGCGGAGATACGCAGTATTTT.

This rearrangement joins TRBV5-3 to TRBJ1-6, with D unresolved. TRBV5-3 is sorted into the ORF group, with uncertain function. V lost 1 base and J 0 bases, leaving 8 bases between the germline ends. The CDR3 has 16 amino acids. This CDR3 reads CARSLLWSSYNSPLHF. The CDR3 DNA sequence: TGTGCCAGAAGCTTGTTATGGAGCTCCTATAATTCACCCCTCCACTTT.

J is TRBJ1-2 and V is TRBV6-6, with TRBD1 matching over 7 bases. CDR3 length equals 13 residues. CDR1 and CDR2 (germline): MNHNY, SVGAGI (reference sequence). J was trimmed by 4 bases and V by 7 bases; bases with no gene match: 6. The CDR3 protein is CASTDRLSYGYTF. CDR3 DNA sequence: TGTGCCAGCACGGACAGGTTGAGCTATGGCTACACCTTC.

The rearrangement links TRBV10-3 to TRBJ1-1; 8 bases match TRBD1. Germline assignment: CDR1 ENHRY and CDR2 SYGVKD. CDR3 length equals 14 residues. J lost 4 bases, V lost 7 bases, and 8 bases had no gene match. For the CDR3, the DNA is TGTGCCATCACCCGATCAGGGGGCGGCACTGAAGCTTTCTTT. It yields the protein CAITRSGGGTEAFF.

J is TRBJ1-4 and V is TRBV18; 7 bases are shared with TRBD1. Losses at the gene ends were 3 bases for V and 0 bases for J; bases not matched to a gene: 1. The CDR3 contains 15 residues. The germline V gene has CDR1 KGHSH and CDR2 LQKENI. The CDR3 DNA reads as TGTGCCAGCTCACCTACAGGGGCAACTAATGAAAAACTGTTTTTT. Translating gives CASSPTGATNEKLFF.

CDR3 DNA: TGTGCCAGCAGTATACGTGGCTCCAAGGCCTACGAGCAGTACTTC. This encodes CASSIRGSKAYEQYF. This sequence joins TRBV28 and TRBJ2-7; D not resolved. This CDR3 has 15 residues. The V gene's germline CDR1 is MDHEN and CDR2 SYDVKM. Between the trimmed V and J ends, which lost 5 bases and 2 bases, there was a span of 16 bases. Full variable domain (outside the CDR3, taken from reference TRBV28 and TRBJ2-7): DVKVTQSSRYLVKRTGEKVFLECVQDMDHENMFWYRQDPGLGLRLIYFSYDVKMKEKGDIPEGYSVSREKKERFSLILESASTNQTSMYLCASSIRGSKAYEQYFGPGTRLTVT.

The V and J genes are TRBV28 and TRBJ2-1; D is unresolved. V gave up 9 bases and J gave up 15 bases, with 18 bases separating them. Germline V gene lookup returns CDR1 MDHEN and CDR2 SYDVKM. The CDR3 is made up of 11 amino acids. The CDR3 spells CASIGSAGWFF. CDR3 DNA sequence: TGTGCCAGTATTGGCAGCGCCGGGTGGTTCTTC. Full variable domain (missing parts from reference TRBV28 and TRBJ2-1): DVKVTQSSRYLVKRTGEKVFLECVQDMDHENMFWYRQDPGLGLRLIYFSYDVKMKEKGDIPEGYSVSREKKERFSLILESASTNQTSMYLCASIGSAGWFFGPGTRLTVL.

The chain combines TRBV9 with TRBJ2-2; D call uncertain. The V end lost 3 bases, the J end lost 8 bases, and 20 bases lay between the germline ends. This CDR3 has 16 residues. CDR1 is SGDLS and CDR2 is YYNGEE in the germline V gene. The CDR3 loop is CASSEIPAAAGGELFF. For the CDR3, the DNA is TGTGCCAGCAGCGAAATTCCGGCAGCCGCCGGTGGGGAGCTGTTTTTT. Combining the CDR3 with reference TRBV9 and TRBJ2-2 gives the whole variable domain DSGVTQTPKHLITATGQRVTLRCSPRSGDLSVYWYQQSLDQGLQFLIQYYNGEERAKGNILERFSAQQFPDLHSELNLSSLELGDSALYFCASSEIPAAAGGELFFGEGSRLTVL.

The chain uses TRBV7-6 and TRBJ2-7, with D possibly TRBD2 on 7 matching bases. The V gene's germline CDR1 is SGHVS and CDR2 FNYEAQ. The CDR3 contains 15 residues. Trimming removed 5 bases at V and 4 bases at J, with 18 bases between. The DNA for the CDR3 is TGTGCCAGCAGCCAAGTGTCGGGGGGCGAGTACGAGCAGTACTTC. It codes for CASSQVSGGEYEQYF.

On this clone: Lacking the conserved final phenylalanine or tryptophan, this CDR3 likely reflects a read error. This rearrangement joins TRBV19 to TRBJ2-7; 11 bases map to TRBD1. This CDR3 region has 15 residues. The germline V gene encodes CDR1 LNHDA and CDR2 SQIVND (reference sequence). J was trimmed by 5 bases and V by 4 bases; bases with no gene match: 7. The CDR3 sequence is CASSTGQGAFHEQYL. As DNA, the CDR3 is TGTGCCAGTAGTACCGGACAGGGGGCGTTCCACGAGCAGTACCTC.

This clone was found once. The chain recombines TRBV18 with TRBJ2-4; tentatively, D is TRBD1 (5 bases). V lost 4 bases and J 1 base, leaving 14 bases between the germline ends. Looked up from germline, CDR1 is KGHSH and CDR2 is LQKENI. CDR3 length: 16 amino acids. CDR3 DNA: TGTGCCAGCTCACTTCAGGGATTCGGGGCCAAAAACATTCAGTACTTC. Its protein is CASSLQGFGAKNIQYF.

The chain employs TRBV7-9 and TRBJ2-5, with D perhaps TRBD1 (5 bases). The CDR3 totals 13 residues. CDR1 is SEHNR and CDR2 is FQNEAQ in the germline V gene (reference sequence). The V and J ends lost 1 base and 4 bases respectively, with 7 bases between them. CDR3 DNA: TGTGCCAGCAGCTTAGGGGGCTCAGAGACCCAGTACTTC. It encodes CASSLGGSETQYF.

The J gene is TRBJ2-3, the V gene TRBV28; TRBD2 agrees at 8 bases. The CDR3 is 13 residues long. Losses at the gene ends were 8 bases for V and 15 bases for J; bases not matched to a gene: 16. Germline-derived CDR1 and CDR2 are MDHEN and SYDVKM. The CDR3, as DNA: TGTGCCAGCGAAAAACGGGGGGGCCCGGTAAAATATTTT. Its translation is CASEKRGGPVKYF.

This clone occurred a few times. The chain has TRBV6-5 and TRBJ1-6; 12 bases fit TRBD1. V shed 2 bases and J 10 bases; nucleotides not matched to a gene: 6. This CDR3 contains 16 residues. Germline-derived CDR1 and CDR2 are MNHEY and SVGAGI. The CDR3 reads CASSYAGTGGRSPLHF. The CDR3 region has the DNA TGTGCCAGCAGTTACGCGGGGACAGGGGGCCGGTCACCCCTCCACTTT.

The CDR3 loop reads CASSLVGLAGVEQYF. Written as DNA, the CDR3 is TGTGCCAGCAGCTTAGTGGGACTAGCGGGAGTCGAGCAGTACTTC. The V call is TRBV7-9, the J call TRBJ2-7, with 14 nucleotides matching TRBD2. The CDR3 length is 15 residues. The germline gives CDR1 SEHNR, CDR2 FQNEAQ (reference sequence). The ends lost 1 base at V and 6 bases at J; junction bases unmatched: 2.

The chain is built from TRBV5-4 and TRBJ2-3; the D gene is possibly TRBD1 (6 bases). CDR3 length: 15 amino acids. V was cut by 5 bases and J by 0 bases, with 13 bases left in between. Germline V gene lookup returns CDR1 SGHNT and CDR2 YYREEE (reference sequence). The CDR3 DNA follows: TGTGCCAGCAGTCGGACAGTTGCTAGCACAGATACGCAGTATTTT. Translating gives CASSRTVASTDTQYF.